The clone carrying this T cell receptor beta chain was seen a few times. Its antigen is unidentified. Using quantitative 5'-RACE with molecular barcodes, the authors made TCR beta libraries. In TCRdb, the 5' RACE reads were re-called with MiXCR into one record per CDR3 protein. This table holds 700,000 to 1,000,000 distinct CDR3 sequences, about 12% found once. CDR3 size: 15 residues. Trimming pared 6 bases from V and 0 bases from J, leaving 12 bases between. The germline CDR1 and CDR2 sequences are MNHNS and SASEGT. This sample was included in a study of CD8 T cells in ankylosing spondylitis. Study findings and constraints: A TCR beta motif of under ten highly homologous variants seemed to mark ankylosing spondylitis blood. Disease-linked clones were found to be CD8+ and relatively rare in peripheral blood. Significant enrichment of disease-linked clones was reported in matched ankylosing spondylitis synovial fluid.

V gene TRBV6-1 combines with J gene TRBJ1-3, with D tentatively TRBD1 (5 bases). The source is a male donor with ankylosing spondylitis. Sequencing was carried out using blood, either unsorted or a sorted T cell fraction (not recorded which). CDR3 DNA sequence: TGTGCCAGCAGCCGCAGGGATCTCTCTGGAAACACCATATATTTT. It is translated as CASSRRDLSGNTIYF.